This T cell receptor (beta chain) comes out of a study of Graves' ophthalmopathy and Graves' hyperthyroidism. RNA transcripts were the template, and TCR beta CDR3 regions were amplified from them. An initial RT-PCR round employing HTBI primers preceded a second-round multiplex PCR. MiXCR, applied by TCRdb to the multiplex PCR reads, yields one record per CDR3 protein. The sample carries hundreds of thousands of distinct CDR3 sequences, more than 20% recorded once. Hyperthyroidism was new, under 2 months, in patients aged 18 to 65. Excluded were patients with other autoimmune diseases, uncontrolled infections, pregnancy or lactation. The sample comprised peripheral blood. This receptor was obtained from a woman aged 18 to 35 with stable Graves' hyperthyroidism.

CDR3 DNA sequence: TGTGCCACCTTTCCGGGACAAACTCCTAACGAGCAGTACTTC. Translating it yields CATFPGQTPNEQYF. This chain connects TRBV6-1 to TRBJ2-7; tentatively, D is TRBD1 (6 bases). Germline CDR1 MNHNS, CDR2 SASEGT. CDR3 length: 14 amino acids. Trimming stripped 10 bases from V and 5 bases from J, with 21 bases between.